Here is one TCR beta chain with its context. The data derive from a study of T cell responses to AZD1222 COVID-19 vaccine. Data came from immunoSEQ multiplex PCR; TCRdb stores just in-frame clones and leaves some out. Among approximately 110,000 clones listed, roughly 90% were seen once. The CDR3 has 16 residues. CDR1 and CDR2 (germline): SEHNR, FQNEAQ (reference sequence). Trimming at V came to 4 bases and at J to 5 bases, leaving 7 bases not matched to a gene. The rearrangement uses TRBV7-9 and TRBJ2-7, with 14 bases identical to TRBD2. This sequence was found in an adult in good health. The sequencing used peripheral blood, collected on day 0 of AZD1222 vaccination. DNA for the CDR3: TGTGCCAGCAGCTCCGGGACTAGCGGGAGAAGAAACGAGCAGTACTTC. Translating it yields CASSSGTSGRRNEQYF.